Each of the 27 T cell receptor beta chains below was sequenced from the same sample in a study of OX40 agonist ivuxolimab in advanced cancers. This table comes from immunoSEQ multiplex PCR, and its TCRdb copy is limited to in-frame clones, with some not included. Of tens of thousands of clones in the sample, roughly 90% are singletons; the top ten hold approximately 1%. The sequenced sample was CD4+ or CD8+ T cells sorted from blood, obtained in a trial of the OX40 agonist ivuxolimab. These receptors came from an adult with an advanced solid tumor such as melanoma, head and neck, liver or kidney cancer.

As regards this clone: Distinct nucleotide sequences in the sample also encode this CDR3. The chain links TRBV15 to TRBJ1-2; 8 bases are shared with TRBD1. The trim removed 5 bases at V and 2 bases at J, leaving 4 bases unmatched. The CDR3 contains 14 residues. Germline V gene lookup returns CDR1 LNHNV and CDR2 YYDKDF (reference sequence). CDR3 amino acids: CATSPRTGNYGYTF. CDR3 bases: TGTGCCACCAGCCCACGGACAGGGAACTATGGCTACACCTTC.

The chain couples TRBV5-5 to TRBJ1-1; 9 positions match TRBD1. The CDR3 is made up of 14 amino acids. Germline CDR1 and CDR2: SGHKS and YYEKEE (reference sequence). The V and J ends lost 5 bases and 2 bases, in that order; junction bases with no gene match: 4. In nucleotides, the CDR3 is TGTGCCAGCAGTAACAGGGGGCGTAACACTGAAGCTTTCTTT. Its protein is CASSNRGRNTEAFF. Together with reference TRBV5-5 and TRBJ1-1, the CDR3 gives the full variable domain: DAGVTQSPTHLIKTRGQQVTLRCSPISGHKSVSWYQQVLGQGPQFIFQYYEKEERGRGNFPDRFSARQFPNYSSELNVNALLLGDSALYLCASSNRGRNTEAFFGQGTRLTVV.

CDR3 nucleotides: TGTGCCAGCAGCCACGCCCCGGCAGAGAGGACAGATACGCAGTATTTT. Amino acids: CASSHAPAERTDTQYF. This rearrangement joins TRBV5-5 to TRBJ2-3; D not resolved. Trimming pared 4 bases from V and 3 bases from J, leaving 18 bases between. CDR3 size: 16 residues. CDR1 and CDR2 from the germline V gene are SGHKS and YYEKEE (reference sequence).

The chain employs TRBV5-4 and TRBJ2-3, with 10 nucleotides matching TRBD2. The ends lost 4 bases at V and 5 bases at J; junction bases unmatched: 10. This CDR3 region has 16 residues. Per germline, CDR1 SGHNT and CDR2 YYREEE (reference sequence). The CDR3 region is CASSILSGGFLDTQYF. The DNA of the CDR3 is TGTGCCAGCAGCATTCTTAGCGGGGGGTTTCTAGATACGCAGTATTTT.

V and J are TRBV5-6 and TRBJ2-5; 12 bases are shared with TRBD2. The trim removed 0 bases at V and 5 bases at J, leaving 2 bases unmatched. CDR3 size: 15 residues. CDR1 and CDR2 (germline): SGHDT, YYEEEE. The CDR3 region has the DNA TGTGCCAGCAGCTTGGCAGGGACTAGCGGGGAGACCCAGTACTTC. As protein: CASSLAGTSGETQYF. The variable domain in full, completed from reference TRBV5-6 and TRBJ2-5, reads DAGVTQSPTHLIKTRGQQVTLRCSPKSGHDTVSWYQQALGQGPQFIFQYYEEEERQRGNFPDRFSGHQFPNYSSELNVNALLLGDSALYLCASSLAGTSGETQYFGPGTRLLVL.

V usage is TRBV5-1 and J usage is TRBJ1-1; tentatively, D is TRBD1 (6 bases). V lost 4 bases, J lost 1 base, and 8 bases lay in between. The CDR3 has 13 residues. The germline CDR1 and CDR2 sequences are SGHRS and YFSETQ. CDR3 sequence (DNA): TGCGCCAGCAGCAACAGGGAGAACACTGAAGCTTTCTTT. It yields the protein CASSNRENTEAFF.

The J gene is TRBJ2-7, the V gene TRBV5-1; 12 bases are shared with TRBD2. The germline CDR1 and CDR2 sequences are SGHRS and YFSETQ. CDR3 length equals 17 residues. Losses at the gene ends were 3 bases for V and 3 bases for J; bases not matched to a gene: 10. The CDR3 bases are TGCGCCAGCAGCTCAGGACTAGCGGGGCTTCATTTCTACGAGCAGTACTTC. Translating gives CASSSGLAGLHFYEQYF.

The genes are TRBV5-8 and TRBJ1-1; D is unclear. CDR3 size: 12 residues. Germline assignment: CDR1 SGHTS and CDR2 YDEGEE. V was trimmed by 4 bases and J by 6 bases, leaving 10 bases between them. CDR3 loop: CASSRVGSEAFF. The CDR3 DNA follows: TGTGCCAGCAGCCGTGTAGGTTCTGAAGCTTTCTTT.

This chain joins TRBV4-2 and TRBJ2-7; TRBD1 aligns across 7 bases. The germline V gene encodes CDR1 LGHNA and CDR2 YNFKEQ. The ends lost 0 bases at V and 4 bases at J; junction bases unmatched: 3. The CDR3 length is 14 residues. CDR3 in DNA: TGTGCCAGCAGCCAAGACAGGGGGTTGTACGAGCAGTACTTC. Protein: CASSQDRGLYEQYF.

DNA for the CDR3: TGTGCCAGCTCACCAGGGACGAGGGGGCTGGGGGAGACCCAGTACTTC. Encoded protein: CASSPGTRGLGETQYF. The V gene is TRBV18, the J gene TRBJ2-5; 7 bases line up with TRBD1. Germline V lookup: CDR1 KGHSH, CDR2 LQKENI. This CDR3 contains 16 residues. The V and J ends lost 2 bases and 5 bases, in that order; junction bases with no gene match: 11. Full variable domain (rest looked up from reference TRBV18 and TRBJ2-5): NAGVMQNPRHLVRRRGQEARLRCSPMKGHSHVYWYRQLPEEGLKFMVYLQKENIIDESGMPKERFSAEFPKEGPSILRIQQVVRGDSAAYFCASSPGTRGLGETQYFGPGTRLLVL.

The chain recombines TRBV30 with TRBJ2-1; 12 bases are shared with TRBD1. In germline, CDR1 is GTSNPN, CDR2 SVGIG (reference sequence). The CDR3 consists of 17 residues. Trimming cost V 1 base and J 1 base; bases outside gene matches: 5. CDR3 coding DNA: TGTGCCTGGAGTGAGGGGGACAGGGGGCTTTCCTACAATGAGCAGTTCTTC. It encodes CAWSEGDRGLSYNEQFF.

This chain uses TRBV2 with TRBJ1-6; 10 nucleotides align to TRBD1. This CDR3 has 16 residues. The germline CDR1 and CDR2 sequences are SNHLY and FYNNEI. V shed 7 bases, J shed 2 bases, and the junction held 5 bases outside the gene matches. The CDR3 sequence is CASKPDRGTYNSPLHF. The CDR3 nucleotides are TGTGCCAGCAAACCGGACAGGGGGACCTATAATTCACCCCTCCACTTT.

This clone appeared a few times. The rearrangement joins TRBV5-1 to TRBJ1-2; D is ambiguous. CDR3 length: 13 residues. V was clipped by 2 bases and J by 4 bases, with 9 bases between them. Germline V lookup: CDR1 SGHRS, CDR2 YFSETQ. The CDR3 nucleotides read TGCGCCAGCAGCTTAGAGAAGTTCTATGGCTACACCTTC. This sequence encodes CASSLEKFYGYTF.

The chain recombines TRBV10-3 with TRBJ1-1, with unresolved D. Looked up from germline, CDR1 is ENHRY and CDR2 is SYGVKD. V was shortened by 2 bases and J by 0 bases, with 10 bases between the two germline ends. This CDR3 has 15 residues. CDR3 DNA: TGTGCCATCAGTGAGGAAGGCAGGTTGAACACTGAAGCTTTCTTT. This encodes CAISEEGRLNTEAFF.

This clone has a single count. The genes are TRBV5-1 and TRBJ2-5, with D perhaps matching TRBD2 (5 bases). The CDR3 length is 15 residues. Germline lookup yields CDR1 SGHRS and CDR2 YFSETQ. V lost 4 bases and J lost 5, with 18 bases in between. The CDR3 region is CASSPGEGLGETQYF. CDR3 sequence (DNA): TGCGCCAGCAGCCCCGGCGAGGGTTTGGGGGAGACCCAGTACTTC.

The chain carries TRBV6-1 and TRBJ2-5; 8 bases match TRBD1. Germline-derived CDR1 and CDR2 are MNHNS and SASEGT. The CDR3 has 15 amino acids. Trimming cost V 5 bases and J 1 base; bases outside gene matches: 6. The CDR3 region has the DNA TGTGCCAGCAGTCGGGGACAGGCGGGCCAAGAGACCCAGTACTTC. Amino acids: CASSRGQAGQETQYF.

V usage is TRBV10-3 and J usage is TRBJ2-7; D perhaps matches TRBD1 (5 bases). Germline assignment: CDR1 ENHRY and CDR2 SYGVKD. The V gene lost 0 bases and the J gene lost 2 bases, with 11 bases spanning the gap. The CDR3 contains 15 residues. The CDR3 nucleotides are TGTGCCATCAGTGAGTCGCCAGGGCCAACCTACGAGCAGTACTTC. Its translation is CAISESPGPTYEQYF.

CDR3: CASSQRRSSYNSPLHF. DNA for the CDR3: TGTGCCAGCAGCCAACGGAGAAGCTCCTATAATTCACCCCTCCACTTT. The V and J genes are TRBV14 and TRBJ1-6, with D unclear. The length of the CDR3 is 16 residues. The V gene's germline CDR1 is SGHDN and CDR2 FVKESK. V was clipped by 2 bases and J by 0 bases, with 8 bases between them. Using reference TRBV14 and TRBJ1-6 for the parts outside the CDR3, the full variable domain is EAGVTQFPSHSVIEKGQTVTLRCDPISGHDNLYWYRRVMGKEIKFLLHFVKESKQDESGMPNNRFLAERTGGTYSTLKVQPAELEDSGVYFCASSQRRSSYNSPLHFGNGTRLTVT.

This chain links TRBV9 with TRBJ2-1, with D uncertain. The V end was cut by 4 bases, the J end by 6 bases, with 17 bases between. From germline, CDR1 is SGDLS and CDR2 YYNGEE. This CDR3 region has 15 residues. CDR3 residues: CASSSFPDKRNEQFF. The CDR3 nucleotides read TGTGCCAGCAGCTCCTTTCCGGATAAGCGCAATGAGCAGTTCTTC.

The chain has TRBV5-4 and TRBJ1-2; weak D call: TRBD1 (5 bases). Per germline, CDR1 SGHNT and CDR2 YYREEE (reference sequence). The ends were cut back, 2 bases at V and 2 bases at J, with 13 bases in the middle. This CDR3 is built from 15 residues. CDR3 residues: CASSLPTVPNYGYTF. The CDR3 nucleotides are TGTGCCAGCAGCTTACCGACAGTTCCGAACTATGGCTACACCTTC. The full variable domain, in which reference TRBV5-4 and TRBJ1-2 provide the parts outside the CDR3, is ETGVTQSPTHLIKTRGQQVTLRCSSQSGHNTVSWYQQALGQGPQFIFQYYREEENGRGNFPPRFSGLQFPNYSSELNVNALELDDSALYLCASSLPTVPNYGYTFGSGTRLTVV.

The chain has TRBV6-1 and TRBJ2-7; 9 nucleotides line up with TRBD1. The V gene's germline CDR1 is MNHNS and CDR2 SASEGT. After removal of 7 bases from V and 2 bases from J, the junction contained 3 bases not matched to a gene. CDR3 length: 13 residues. This CDR3 is CASNRDRAYEQYF. CDR3 coding DNA: TGTGCCAGCAATCGGGACAGGGCCTACGAGCAGTACTTC.

This chain uses TRBV6-5 with TRBJ1-6; D perhaps matches TRBD1 (5 bases). The CDR3 contains 15 residues. With 0 bases removed from V and 10 bases from J, the gap between germline ends came to 13 bases. Germline-derived CDR1 and CDR2 are MNHEY and SVGAGI. The CDR3 coding sequence is TGTGCCAGCAGTTACTCGAGAAACGGGGGGTCACCCCTCCACTTT. It codes for CASSYSRNGGSPLHF.

The gene calls are TRBV4-1 and TRBJ1-3; D unclear. Germline-derived CDR1 and CDR2 are MGHRA and YSYEKL. The CDR3 runs to 16 residues. With 1 base removed from V and 0 bases from J, the gap between germline ends came to 10 bases. The CDR3 sequence is CASSQVGLFSGNTIYF. CDR3 coding DNA: TGCGCCAGCAGCCAAGTAGGCTTATTCTCTGGAAACACCATATATTTT.

This chain joins TRBV30 and TRBJ2-3; D is possibly TRBD1 or TRBD2 (6 bases each). Between the trimmed V and J ends, which lost 0 bases and 6 bases, there was a span of 10 bases. CDR3 length: 13 residues. Germline V gene sequence: CDR1 GTSNPN, CDR2 SVGIG (reference sequence). DNA for the CDR3: TGTGCCTGGAGTGTAGGGGGACTCGATACGCAGTATTTT. Residues: CAWSVGGLDTQYF.

The chain carries TRBV27 and TRBJ2-7; D is perhaps TRBD1 (5 bases). CDR3 length equals 15 residues. Trimming left V 6 bases short and J 6 bases short, with 21 bases between. Germline V gene lookup returns CDR1 MNHEY and CDR2 SMNVEV (reference sequence). For the CDR3, the DNA is TGTGCCAGCAGGGCTCCGGGTCAGGGCCGCTCCGAGCAGTACTTC. Translation: CASRAPGQGRSEQYF.

This chain uses TRBV11-3 with TRBJ2-1, with no clear D. The V gene lost 5 bases and the J gene lost 6 bases, with 8 bases spanning the gap. The CDR3 loop spans 12 amino acids. Germline V gives CDR1 SGHNT, CDR2 YENEEA. CDR3 nucleotides: TGTGCCAGCAGCAACCTGGGCAATGAGCAGTTCTTC. Its translation: CASSNLGNEQFF.

As DNA, the CDR3 is TGCGCCAGCAGTGATCGCCGGAGGGGAAGGAGGGATACGCAGTATTTT. Protein sequence: CASSDRRRGRRDTQYF. The chain has TRBV10-2 and TRBJ2-3; maybe TRBD2 (6 bases). V was pared by 3 bases and J by 6 bases, with 19 bases between. The CDR3 has 16 residues. Germline assignment: CDR1 WSHSY and CDR2 SAAADI.